This T cell receptor (beta chain) was found in a study of cytomegalovirus exposure and HLA in healthy donors. The PCR employed 60 Vbeta primers together with 13 Jbeta primers. Profiled with immunoSEQ multiplex PCR; TCRdb holds only in-frame clones, not every one. Listed are around 64,000 clones; roughly 2.4% falls within the top ten. Sampled while nominally healthy, donors likely had unrecorded immune exposures. Trimming took 7 bases from V and 5 from J, leaving 11 bases between them. The CDR3 has 13 amino acids. CDR1 and CDR2 (germline): MNHNS, SASEGT. The rearrangement links TRBV6-1 to TRBJ2-2; D uncertain. The source of this sequence is a female donor in good health and CMV-seropositive. The sample taken for sequencing was PBMCs. CDR3 residues: CASILHMTGELFF. CDR3 DNA sequence: TGTGCCAGCATCCTCCACATGACCGGGGAGCTGTTTTTT.